This T cell receptor (beta chain) was recovered during a study of Graves' ophthalmopathy and Graves' hyperthyroidism. Amplification from RNA transcripts yielded the TCR beta CDR3 regions. RT-PCR in the first round used HTBI primers; a second-round multiplex PCR followed. TCRdb reanalysed the multiplex PCR reads using MiXCR and keeps one entry per CDR3 protein. The sample records a few hundred thousand distinct CDR3 sequences, approximately 21% being singletons. CDR1 and CDR2 (germline): MDHEN, SYDVKM. There are 16 residues in the CDR3. The ends were cut back, 7 bases at V and 0 bases at J, with 16 bases in the middle. This clonotype appeared many times.

The specimen was peripheral blood. The sequence was obtained from a woman between 45 and 60 years old with Graves' ophthalmopathy. The chain is built from TRBV28 and TRBJ2-1; TRBD2 is a possible D gene (6 bases). For the CDR3, the DNA is TGTGCCAGCACCTCCGGACTATTTAGCTCCTACAATGAGCAGTTCTTC. As protein: CASTSGLFSSYNEQFF.